One and the same sample provided the 13 T cell receptor beta chains below, sequenced in a study of T cells after yellow fever vaccination (dated by TCRdb to about 2019). The sample's treatment or condition label, in plain terms: live attenuated yellow fever vaccine strain. The library was built by means of 5' RACE. The sequencer was an Illumina NovaSeq 6000. TCRdb ran its own pipeline on the public reads, namely fastp trimming at Q25 and MiXCR clone calling, and kept in-frame beta chains. Rows are unified per CDR3 protein, each entry keeping the most common DNA and genes. The table for this sample lists over 300,000 distinct CDR3 sequences; around 3.6% of them were counted only once. The top ten hold 20% to 25% of the sample. The material was PBMCs, obtained on the day of the yellow fever booster vaccination. The receptors come from a man between 18 and 29 years old who received the YFV17D yellow fever vaccine.

This clonotype showed up many times. The CDR3 here is CSAIAPGGYEQYV. CDR3 bases: TGCAGTGCAATCGCCCCAGGGGGCTACGAGCAGTACGTC. V usage is TRBV20-1 and J usage is TRBJ2-7; 7 nucleotides agree with TRBD1. There are 13 residues in the CDR3. Trimming removed 6 bases from V and 3 bases from J; junction bases left unmatched: 8. Germline V gives CDR1 DFQATT, CDR2 SNEGSKA (reference sequence).

J is TRBJ2-3 and V is TRBV7-6; D possibly corresponds to TRBD1 (6 bases). This CDR3 has 17 residues. V lost 1 base and J lost 4, with 18 bases in between. Germline CDR1 is SGHVS and CDR2 is FNYEAQ. CDR3 amino acids: CASSLGPGDSFADTQYF. As DNA, the CDR3 is TGTGCCAGCAGCTTAGGGCCAGGGGATAGTTTTGCAGATACGCAGTATTTT.

The chain employs TRBV7-9 and TRBJ2-1, with TRBD2 identical over 16 bases. The CDR3 is made up of 18 amino acids. CDR1 and CDR2 (germline): SEHNR, FQNEAQ (reference sequence). The trim removed 3 bases at V and 5 bases at J, leaving 7 bases unmatched. The CDR3, as DNA: TGTGCCAGCAGCTTGGCGGGACTAGCGGGGGGGTTAAACAATGAGCAGTTCTTC. Amino acids: CASSLAGLAGGLNNEQFF.

The chain has TRBV5-1 and TRBJ2-7, with 9 bases aligning to TRBD1. Trimming removed 4 bases from V and 1 base from J; junction bases left unmatched: 15. Germline V gene sequence: CDR1 SGHRS, CDR2 YFSETQ. The CDR3 has 18 amino acids. CDR3 protein: CASSPSTPGTGISYEQYF. CDR3 sequence (DNA): TGCGCCAGCAGCCCGAGCACCCCCGGGACAGGGATATCCTACGAGCAGTACTTC.

This clonotype came up a few times. This chain joins TRBV19 and TRBJ2-6; D gene ambiguous. The length of the CDR3 is 17 residues. Per germline, CDR1 LNHDA and CDR2 SQIVND (reference sequence). V was shortened by 2 bases and J by 4 bases, with 15 bases between the two germline ends. CDR3 sequence (DNA): TGTGCCAGTAGTATACAGGTCCGCCGCTCCGGGGCCAACGTCCTGACTTTC. Its protein is CASSIQVRRSGANVLTF. Filled out from reference TRBV19 and TRBJ2-6, the complete variable domain reads DGGITQSPKYLFRKEGQNVTLSCEQNLNHDAMYWYRQDPGQGLRLIYYSQIVNDFQKGDIAEGYSVSREKKESFPLTVTSAQKNPTAFYLCASSIQVRRSGANVLTFGAGSRLTVL.

This clonotype appeared a few times. The rearrangement uses TRBV29-1 and TRBJ1-6, with a tentative D call TRBD1 (5 bases). V gave up 6 bases and J gave up 9 bases, with 15 bases separating them. The CDR3 has 13 amino acids. Germline CDR1 reads SQVTM; CDR2 reads ANQGSEA. CDR3 nucleotide sequence: TGCAGCGTAACCATGACAGAGGGTTCACCCCTCCACTTT. Translation: CSVTMTEGSPLHF. Supplemented by reference TRBV29-1 and TRBJ1-6, the full variable domain reads SAVISQKPSRDICQRGTSLTIQCQVDSQVTMMFWYRQQPGQSLTLIATANQGSEATYESGFVIDKFPISRPNLTFSTLTVSNMSPEDSSIYLCSVTMTEGSPLHFGNGTRLTVT.

This clonotype came up a few times. The chain employs TRBV7-3 and TRBJ2-7, with D unclear. Germline CDR1 SGHTA, CDR2 FQGTGA. The CDR3 consists of 11 residues. Trimming removed 11 bases from V and 1 base from J, with 9 bases in between. CDR3 nucleotides: TGTGCCTTAAGACCTTCCTACGAGCAGTACGTC. The encoded protein is CALRPSYEQYV.

This chain links TRBV7-6 with TRBJ2-7, with TRBD1 matching over 11 bases. The CDR3 extends over 16 amino acids. CDR1 is SGHVS and CDR2 is FNYEAQ in the germline V gene. The junction had 7 bases not matched to a gene; V was cut back by 1 base and J by 5 bases. The CDR3 sequence: CASSLERTGGQDEQYF. CDR3 DNA: TGTGCCAGCAGCTTAGAGAGGACAGGGGGCCAGGACGAGCAGTACTTC.

This clonotype was seen a handful of times. The genes are TRBV5-1 and TRBJ2-5; 8 nucleotides match TRBD2. The CDR3 consists of 16 residues. Germline V gene lookup returns CDR1 SGHRS and CDR2 YFSETQ. V shed 4 bases and J 2 bases; nucleotides not matched to a gene: 10. CDR3 amino acids: CASSPRGGRWQETQYF. In nucleotides, the CDR3 is TGCGCCAGCAGCCCTCGGGGGGGGCGTTGGCAAGAGACCCAGTACTTC.

This clonotype was found a few times. The V and J genes are TRBV9 and TRBJ2-1, with D perhaps matching TRBD1 or TRBD2 (5 bases each). CDR1 and CDR2 (germline): SGDLS, YYNGEE. The V gene lost 4 bases and the J gene lost 5 bases, with 22 bases spanning the gap. The CDR3 runs to 17 residues. The CDR3: CASSPFEGSRVDNEQFF. For the CDR3, the DNA is TGTGCCAGCAGCCCTTTTGAGGGGTCCAGGGTAGACAATGAGCAGTTCTTC.

The table lists this clonotype with a few counts. The V and J genes are TRBV12-3 or TRBV12-4 and TRBJ1-3, with D possibly TRBD1 on 6 matching bases. V dropped 5 bases and J dropped 1 base, with 9 bases sitting between them. The CDR3 has 14 residues. The CDR3 reads CASSIRGSGNTIYF. DNA for the CDR3: TGTGCCAGCAGTATCAGGGGTTCTGGAAACACCATATATTTT.

This clonotype was recorded many times. This chain links TRBV7-9 with TRBJ2-7, with D possibly being TRBD2 (5 bases). The germline V gene has CDR1 SEHNR and CDR2 FQNEAQ (reference sequence). The length of the CDR3 is 13 residues. Trimming stripped 5 bases from V and 0 bases from J, with 8 bases between. CDR3 loop: CASSPRGSYEQYV. The DNA of the CDR3 is TGTGCCAGCAGCCCTCGGGGCTCCTACGAGCAGTACGTC.

This clonotype was counted at least ten times. This chain joins TRBV4-3 and TRBJ2-5; D might be TRBD2 (6 bases). CDR1 and CDR2 from the germline V gene are LGHNA and YSLEER. The V and J ends lost 3 bases and 4 bases respectively, with 12 bases between them. This CDR3 spans 14 amino acids. CDR3 bases: TGCGCCAGCAGCCAGGGCACTAGCCTAGAGACCCAGTACTTC. Amino acid sequence: CASSQGTSLETQYF.